This TCR beta chain was observed in a study of T cell responses to AZD1222 COVID-19 vaccine. Study outcomes and limitations: Sampled repertoires all dated from after the peak T cell response. Donors, mostly white British, included more females; clonal diversity was possibly underestimated.

From germline, CDR1 is MGHRA and CDR2 YSYEKL. V gave up 3 bases and J gave up 0 bases; unmatched junction bases: 6. This CDR3 spans 16 amino acids. Concerning this clone: Its specificity is unknown.

The data were produced by immunoSEQ multiplex PCR, yet TCRdb's version contains in-frame clones alone and is incomplete. There are some 74,000 clones in the sample; more than 70% occur only once, and approximately 22% lies in the top ten. This chain joins TRBV4-1 and TRBJ1-2; TRBD1 matches 8 bases. The clonotype was recovered from an adult in good health. Sequencing used peripheral blood, obtained on day 0 of AZD1222 vaccination. CDR3 in amino acids: CASSQTGAITNYGYTF. The DNA of the CDR3 is TGCGCCAGCAGCCAGACAGGGGCGATAACTAACTATGGCTACACCTTC.